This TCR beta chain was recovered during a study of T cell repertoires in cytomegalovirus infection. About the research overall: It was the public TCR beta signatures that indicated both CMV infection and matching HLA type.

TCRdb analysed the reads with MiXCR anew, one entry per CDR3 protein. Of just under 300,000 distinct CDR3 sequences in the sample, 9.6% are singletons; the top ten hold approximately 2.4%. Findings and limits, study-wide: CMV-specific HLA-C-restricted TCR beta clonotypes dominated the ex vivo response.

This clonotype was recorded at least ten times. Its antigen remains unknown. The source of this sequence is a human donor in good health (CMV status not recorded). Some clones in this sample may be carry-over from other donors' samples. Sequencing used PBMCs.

CDR3 nucleotide sequence: TGCAGTGCCGAAGCCGGGACAGGGTATGGCTACACCTTC. It yields the protein CSAEAGTGYGYTF. The rearrangement links TRBV20-1 to TRBJ1-2; 9 positions agree with TRBD1. Germline lookup yields CDR1 DFQATT and CDR2 SNEGSKA (reference sequence). This CDR3 is 13 amino acids long. V trimming: 6 bases; J trimming: 5 bases; junction bases outside the gene matches: 7.